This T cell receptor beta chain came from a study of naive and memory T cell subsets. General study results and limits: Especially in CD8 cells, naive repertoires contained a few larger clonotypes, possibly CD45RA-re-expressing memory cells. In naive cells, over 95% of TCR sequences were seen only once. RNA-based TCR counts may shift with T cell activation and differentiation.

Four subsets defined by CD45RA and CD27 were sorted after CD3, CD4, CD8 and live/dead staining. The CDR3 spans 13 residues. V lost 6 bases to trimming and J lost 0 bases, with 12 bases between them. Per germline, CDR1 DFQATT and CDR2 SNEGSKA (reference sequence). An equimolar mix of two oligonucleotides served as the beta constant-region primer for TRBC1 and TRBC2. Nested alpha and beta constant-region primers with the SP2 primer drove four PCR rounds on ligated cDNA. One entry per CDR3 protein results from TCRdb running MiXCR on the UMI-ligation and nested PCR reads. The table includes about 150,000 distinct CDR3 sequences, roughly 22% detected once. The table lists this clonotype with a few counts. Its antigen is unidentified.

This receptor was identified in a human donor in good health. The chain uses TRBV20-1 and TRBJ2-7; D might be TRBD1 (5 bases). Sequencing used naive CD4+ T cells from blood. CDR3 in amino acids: CSAQRQSSYEQYF. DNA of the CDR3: TGCAGTGCCCAGAGACAGAGCTCCTACGAGCAGTACTTC.